What follows is one TCR beta chain and its context. The sample comes from a study of technical replicates of blood from several donors. TCRdb's table, derived via immunoSEQ multiplex PCR, lists solely in-frame clones and lacks some. The sample records around 84,000 clones, roughly 98% being singletons. The CDR3 has 13 amino acids. Germline CDR1 MNHEY, CDR2 SVGAGI. After removal of 5 bases from V and 8 bases from J, the junction contained 5 bases not matched to a gene. This TCR was recovered from a human donor in good health. The gene calls are TRBV6-5 and TRBJ2-3, with 9 nucleotides matching TRBD2. The sequenced sample consisted of T cells isolated from PBMCs. CDR3 coding DNA: TGTGCCAGCAGTCGGACTAGCGCTGGTACGCAGTATTTT. Translating it yields CASSRTSAGTQYF.